Each of the 2 T cell receptor beta chains below was sequenced from the same sample in a study of shared clonotypes between healthy human individuals. Produced via immunoSEQ multiplex PCR; TCRdb's table is partial and in-frame only. The repertoire has around 2.3 million clones, 90% to 97% of them found once; the top ten carry roughly 0.13%. The specimen was naive CD4+ T cells sorted from blood. Specified subset: CD45RA+ positively selected. The receptors derive from a man between 18 and 35 years old in good health.

V is TRBV7-2 and J is TRBJ1-2, with D possibly being TRBD1 (5 bases). The germline V gene encodes CDR1 SGHTA and CDR2 FQGNSA. This CDR3 is built from 15 residues. V was pared by 3 bases and J by 4 bases, with 15 bases between. CDR3 sequence: CASSLAATDLYGYTF. CDR3 nucleotide sequence: TGTGCCAGCAGCTTGGCCGCGACAGATCTCTATGGCTACACCTTC.

This chain joins TRBV28 and TRBJ1-1; D is unresolved. V lost 3 bases to trimming and J lost 2 bases, with 7 bases between them. Germline assignment: CDR1 MDHEN and CDR2 SYDVKM. The CDR3 has 13 amino acids. CDR3 coding DNA: TGTGCCAGCAGTTTGGACTTCAACACTGAAGCTTTCTTT. Translating it yields CASSLDFNTEAFF.